The 8 T cell receptor beta chains given below trace back to one sample, sequenced in a study of shared T cell receptors in the human thymus. The data were produced by immunoSEQ multiplex PCR, yet TCRdb's version contains in-frame clones alone and is incomplete. This repertoire shows 700,000 or so clones, approximately 83% found once; its top ten account for roughly 0.01%. These data are also associated with another study on human thymus T cells.

Sequenced input: thymocytes. These receptors were obtained from a girl less than two years old with a congenital heart defect.

This clone was picked up a small number of times. The chain has TRBV4-3 and TRBJ1-2, with D possibly matching TRBD1 (6 bases). Germline V gives CDR1 LGHNA, CDR2 YSLEER. The CDR3 loop spans 15 amino acids. The ends were cut back, 0 bases at V and 4 bases at J, with 12 bases in the middle. The CDR3, as DNA: TGCGCCAGCAGCCAAGAGGACAGCCCTTTCTATGGCTACACCTTC. The encoded protein is CASSQEDSPFYGYTF.

The chain employs TRBV7-9 and TRBJ2-4; 8 nucleotides line up with TRBD1. This CDR3 spans 17 amino acids. Germline CDR1 and CDR2: SEHNR and FQNEAQ (reference sequence). The V segment lost 5 bases and the J segment 7 bases; nucleotides outside the gene matches: 16. The CDR3, as DNA: TGTGCCAGCAGCCTCAGACCCAGAGCAGGGGGCATGAACATTCAGTACTTC. Translation gives CASSLRPRAGGMNIQYF.

The rearrangement uses TRBV18 and TRBJ1-1; D is unclear. CDR1 and CDR2 (germline): KGHSH, LQKENI. V gave up 3 bases and J gave up 5 bases, with 22 bases separating them. This CDR3 contains 17 residues. The chain's CDR3 is CASSPRVGWVPATEAFF. Written as DNA, the CDR3 is TGTGCCAGCTCACCCCGGGTTGGGTGGGTTCCTGCTACTGAAGCTTTCTTT.

Regarding this clone: Other DNA sequences of this sample code for an identical CDR3. Here the CDR3 reads CAWRQKSYWRDRGRNSPLHF. As DNA, the CDR3 is TGTGCCTGGAGACAAAAAAGCTATTGGCGGGACAGGGGTCGGAATTCACCCCTCCACTTT. V gene TRBV30 combines with J gene TRBJ1-6; 10 nucleotides match TRBD1. Germline V gene sequence: CDR1 GTSNPN, CDR2 SVGIG (reference sequence). This CDR3 contains 20 residues. V trimming: 3 bases; J trimming: 7 bases; junction bases outside the gene matches: 21.

This clone appeared once. The chain couples TRBV6-1 to TRBJ1-1; D not certain. In germline, CDR1 is MNHNS, CDR2 SASEGT. V gave up 3 bases and J gave up 3 bases, with 11 bases separating them. This CDR3 has 14 residues. The CDR3 sequence: CASSESLGDTEAFF. CDR3 nucleotides: TGTGCCAGCAGTGAGTCCCTGGGAGACACTGAAGCTTTCTTT.

This chain joins TRBV6-6 and TRBJ1-1; D is unclear. Per the germline V gene, CDR1 is MNHNY and CDR2 is SVGAGI (reference sequence). The V end lost 0 bases, the J end lost 6 bases, and 11 bases lay between the germline ends. This CDR3 is 14 amino acids long. In DNA, the CDR3 is TGTGCCAGCAGTTACTCGACATCAGTCGCTGAAGCTTTCTTT. Translating it yields CASSYSTSVAEAFF.

The chain employs TRBV5-6 and TRBJ2-5; 12 bases map to TRBD1. V lost 3 bases and J lost 4; bases outside the gene matches: 4. CDR3 size: 15 residues. From germline, CDR1 is SGHDT and CDR2 YYEEEE. In DNA form, the CDR3 reads TGTGCCAGCAGCTATTGGGACAGGGGGCTAGAGACCCAGTACTTC. Translating gives CASSYWDRGLETQYF.

V gene TRBV7-8 combines with J gene TRBJ2-7; 11 nucleotides line up with TRBD1. The CDR3 length is 15 residues. Trimming removed 4 bases from V and 3 bases from J; junction bases left unmatched: 5. Per the germline V gene, CDR1 is SGHVS and CDR2 is FQNEAQ. Here the CDR3 DNA reads TGTGCCAGCAGCTATACCGGGACAGGGGGCTACGAGCAGTACTTC. Translated, it gives CASSYTGTGGYEQYF. The whole variable domain, filled in from reference TRBV7-8 and TRBJ2-7, reads GAGVSQSPRYKVAKRGQDVALRCDPISGHVSLFWYQQALGQGPEFLTYFQNEAQLDKSGLPSDRFFAERPEGSVSTLKIQRTQQEDSAVYLCASSYTGTGGYEQYFGPGTRLTVT.